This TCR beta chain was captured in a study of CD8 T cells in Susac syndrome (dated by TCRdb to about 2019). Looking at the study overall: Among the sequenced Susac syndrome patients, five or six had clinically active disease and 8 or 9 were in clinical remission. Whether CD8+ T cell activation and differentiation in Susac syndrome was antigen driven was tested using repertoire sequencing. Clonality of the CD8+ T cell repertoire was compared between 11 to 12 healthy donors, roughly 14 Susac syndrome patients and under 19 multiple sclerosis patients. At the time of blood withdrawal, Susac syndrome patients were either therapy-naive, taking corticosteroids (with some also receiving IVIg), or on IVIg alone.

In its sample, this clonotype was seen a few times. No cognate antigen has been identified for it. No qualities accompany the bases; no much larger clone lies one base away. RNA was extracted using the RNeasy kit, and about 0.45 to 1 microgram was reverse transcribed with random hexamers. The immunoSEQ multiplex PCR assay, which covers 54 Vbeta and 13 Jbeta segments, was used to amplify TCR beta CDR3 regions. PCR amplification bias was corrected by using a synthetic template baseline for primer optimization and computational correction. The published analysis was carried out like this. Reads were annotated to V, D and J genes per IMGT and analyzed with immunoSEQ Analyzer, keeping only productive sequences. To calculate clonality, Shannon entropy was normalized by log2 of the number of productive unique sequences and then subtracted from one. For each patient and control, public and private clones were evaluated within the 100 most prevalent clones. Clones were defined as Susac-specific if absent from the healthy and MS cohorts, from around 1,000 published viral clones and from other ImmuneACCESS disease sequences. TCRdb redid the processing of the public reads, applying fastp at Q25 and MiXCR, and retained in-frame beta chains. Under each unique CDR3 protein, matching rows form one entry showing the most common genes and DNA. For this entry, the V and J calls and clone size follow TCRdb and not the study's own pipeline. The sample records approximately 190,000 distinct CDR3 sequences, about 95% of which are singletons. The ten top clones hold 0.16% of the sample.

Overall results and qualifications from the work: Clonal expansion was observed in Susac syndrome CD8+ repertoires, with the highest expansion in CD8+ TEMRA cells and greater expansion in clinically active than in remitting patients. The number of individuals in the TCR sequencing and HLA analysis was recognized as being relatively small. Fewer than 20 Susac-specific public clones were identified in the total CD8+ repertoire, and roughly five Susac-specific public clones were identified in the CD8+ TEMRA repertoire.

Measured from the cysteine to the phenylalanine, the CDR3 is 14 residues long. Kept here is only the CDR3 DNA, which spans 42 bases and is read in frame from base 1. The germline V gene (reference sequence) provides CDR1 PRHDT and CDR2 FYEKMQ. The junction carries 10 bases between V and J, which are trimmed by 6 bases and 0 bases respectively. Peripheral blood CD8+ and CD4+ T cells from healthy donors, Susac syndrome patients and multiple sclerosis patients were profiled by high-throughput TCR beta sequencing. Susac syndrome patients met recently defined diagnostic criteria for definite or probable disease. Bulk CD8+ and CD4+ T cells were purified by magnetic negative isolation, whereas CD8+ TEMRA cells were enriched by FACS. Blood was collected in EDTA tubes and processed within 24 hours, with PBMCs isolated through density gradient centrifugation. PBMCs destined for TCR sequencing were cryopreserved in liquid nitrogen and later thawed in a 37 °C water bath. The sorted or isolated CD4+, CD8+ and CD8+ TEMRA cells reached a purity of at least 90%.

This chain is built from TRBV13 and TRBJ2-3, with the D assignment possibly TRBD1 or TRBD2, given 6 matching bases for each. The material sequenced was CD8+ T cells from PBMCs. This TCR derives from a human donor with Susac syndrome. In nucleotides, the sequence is TGTGCCAGCAGTTCGGGGGCCAGCACAGATACGCAGTATTTT. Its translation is CASSSGASTDTQYF.